This entry describes one T cell receptor (beta chain). The germline gives CDR1 MRHNA, CDR2 SNTAGT. The ends lost 5 bases at V and 8 bases at J; junction bases unmatched: 10. The CDR3 covers 14 residues. This specimen comes from a study of T cell responses to AZD1222 COVID-19 vaccine. Here immunoSEQ multiplex PCR was the method, and the copy in TCRdb shows in-frame clones only, minus some. The sample lists 110,000 or so clones, 88% occurring once. The TCR sequence derives from an adult who received the AZD1222 COVID-19 vaccine. V usage is TRBV6-4 and J usage is TRBJ1-2, with 8 bases aligning to TRBD1. This specimen was peripheral blood, taken 28 days after the second AZD1222 dose. CDR3 DNA: TGTGCCAGCAGTCCTGGGACAGGAACGGGAGGCTACACCTTC. Protein: CASSPGTGTGGYTF.